Ten or more counts support the clone carrying this TCR beta chain. This sample is part of a study of neurological immune-mediated disorders. The CDR3 covers 13 residues. V dropped 1 base and J dropped 6 bases, with 7 bases sitting between them. Germline V gene lookup returns CDR1 SGDLS and CDR2 YYNGEE. TCRdb re-called the 5' RACE reads through MiXCR, storing one row per CDR3 protein. The sample lists roughly 50,000 distinct CDR3 sequences, 12% seen once, with around 10% in the top ten. PBMCs numbering 2 million and stored at -80 C yielded the unsorted libraries. This receptor was identified in a woman aged 60 to 75 with HTLV-1-associated myelopathy (HAM/TSP). The rearrangement links TRBV9 to TRBJ2-2; D is perhaps TRBD2 (5 bases). Specimen: PBMCs. The CDR3 DNA reads TGTGCCAGCAGCGTAAGCGGCCCCGGGGAGCTGTTTTTT. Translating gives CASSVSGPGELFF.